This T cell receptor beta chain stems from a study of blood T cell repertoires in COVID-19. Looking at the study overall: Samples of COVID-19 (acute and convalescent) were obtained from the United States, Italy and Spain. T cells, B-cell-depleted T cells, or PBMCs provided the cDNA or gDNA that served as material.

The trim removed 3 bases at V and 3 bases at J, leaving 5 bases unmatched. Germline V gives CDR1 MGHRA, CDR2 YSYEKL. The CDR3 consists of 15 residues. Original methodology: How many nucleated cells were present was estimated from reference gene primer amplification. Sequenced by immunoSEQ multiplex PCR; TCRdb stores in-frame clones only, minus some. That table furnishes V, J and clone size, whereas the DNA furnished D and trimming. The profile shows 84,000 or so clones, 77% of them singletons. Sequenced input: peripheral blood. The receptor was derived from a human donor in a cohort sampled during active COVID-19. The chain uses TRBV4-1 and TRBJ2-5, with 9 nucleotides matching TRBD1. Here the CDR3 reads CASSQGQGVKETQYF. The CDR3 nucleotides are TGCGCCAGCAGCCAGGGACAGGGCGTGAAAGAGACCCAGTACTTC.